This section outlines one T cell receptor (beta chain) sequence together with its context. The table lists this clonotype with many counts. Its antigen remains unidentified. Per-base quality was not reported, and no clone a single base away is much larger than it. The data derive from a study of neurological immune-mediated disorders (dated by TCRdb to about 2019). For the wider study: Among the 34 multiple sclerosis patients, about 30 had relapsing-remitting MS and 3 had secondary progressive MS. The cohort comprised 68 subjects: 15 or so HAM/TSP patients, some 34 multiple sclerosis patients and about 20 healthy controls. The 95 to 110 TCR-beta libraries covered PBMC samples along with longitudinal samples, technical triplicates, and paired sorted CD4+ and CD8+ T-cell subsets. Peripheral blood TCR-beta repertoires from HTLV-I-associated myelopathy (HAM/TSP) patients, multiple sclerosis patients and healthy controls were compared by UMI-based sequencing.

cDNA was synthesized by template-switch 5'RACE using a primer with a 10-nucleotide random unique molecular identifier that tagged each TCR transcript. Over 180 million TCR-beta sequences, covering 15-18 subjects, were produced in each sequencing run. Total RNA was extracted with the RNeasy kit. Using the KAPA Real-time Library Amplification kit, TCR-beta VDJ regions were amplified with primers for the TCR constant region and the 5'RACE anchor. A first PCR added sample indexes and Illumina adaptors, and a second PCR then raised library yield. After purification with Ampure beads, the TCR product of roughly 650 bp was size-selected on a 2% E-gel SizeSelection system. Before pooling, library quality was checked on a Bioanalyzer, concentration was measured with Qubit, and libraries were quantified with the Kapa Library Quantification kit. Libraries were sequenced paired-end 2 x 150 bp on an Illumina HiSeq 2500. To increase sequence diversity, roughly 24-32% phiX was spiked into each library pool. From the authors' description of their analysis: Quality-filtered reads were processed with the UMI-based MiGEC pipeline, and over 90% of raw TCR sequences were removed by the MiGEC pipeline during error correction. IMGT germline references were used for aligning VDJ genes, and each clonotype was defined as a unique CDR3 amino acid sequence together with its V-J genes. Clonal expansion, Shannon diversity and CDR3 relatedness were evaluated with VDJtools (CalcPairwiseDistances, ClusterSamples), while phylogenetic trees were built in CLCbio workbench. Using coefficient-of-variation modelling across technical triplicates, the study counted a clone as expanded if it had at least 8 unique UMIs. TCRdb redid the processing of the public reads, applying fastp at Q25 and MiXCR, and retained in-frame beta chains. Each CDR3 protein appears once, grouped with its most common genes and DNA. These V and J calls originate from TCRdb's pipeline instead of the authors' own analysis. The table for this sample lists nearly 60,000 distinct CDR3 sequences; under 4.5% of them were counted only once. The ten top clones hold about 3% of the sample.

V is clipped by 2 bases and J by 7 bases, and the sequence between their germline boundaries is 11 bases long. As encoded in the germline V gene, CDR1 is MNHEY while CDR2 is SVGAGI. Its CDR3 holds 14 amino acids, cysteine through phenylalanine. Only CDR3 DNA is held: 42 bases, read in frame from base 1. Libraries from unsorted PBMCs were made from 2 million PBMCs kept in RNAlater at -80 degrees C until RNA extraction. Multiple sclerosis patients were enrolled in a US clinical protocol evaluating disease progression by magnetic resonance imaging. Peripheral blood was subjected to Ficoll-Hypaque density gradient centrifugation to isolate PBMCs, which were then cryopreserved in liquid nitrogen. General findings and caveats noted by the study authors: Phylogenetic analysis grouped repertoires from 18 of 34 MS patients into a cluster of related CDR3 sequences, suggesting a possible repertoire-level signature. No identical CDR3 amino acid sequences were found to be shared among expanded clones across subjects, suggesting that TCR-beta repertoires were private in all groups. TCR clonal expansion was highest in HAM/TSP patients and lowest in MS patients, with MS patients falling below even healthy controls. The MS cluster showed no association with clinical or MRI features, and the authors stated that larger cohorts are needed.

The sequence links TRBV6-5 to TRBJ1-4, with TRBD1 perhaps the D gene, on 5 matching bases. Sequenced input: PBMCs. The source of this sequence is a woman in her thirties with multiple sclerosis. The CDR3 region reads CASSYLGRSEKLFF. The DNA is TGTGCCAGCAGTTACCTGGGGCGGAGTGAAAAACTGTTTTTT.